Shown below are 21 T cell receptor beta chains from a single sample sequenced in a study of cytomegalovirus exposure and HLA in healthy donors. PCR employed 60 Vbeta and 13 Jbeta primers. Data came from immunoSEQ multiplex PCR; TCRdb stores just in-frame clones and leaves some out. The sample lists more than 110,000 clones, just under 85% seen once, with approximately 1.5% in the top ten. Sequencing was performed on PBMCs. These receptor sequences come from a young man in good health and CMV-seropositive.

The chain has TRBV7-9 and TRBJ2-2, with a tentative D call TRBD2 (6 bases). The CDR3 runs 14 residues. Trimming left V 7 bases short and J 11 bases short, with 20 bases between. CDR1 SEHNR and CDR2 FQNEAQ come from the germline V gene (reference sequence). CDR3 in DNA: TGTGCCAGCACCGTAGAGTTCGGGAGTCGCGAGCTGTTTTTT. Residues: CASTVEFGSRELFF. The entire variable domain, with the rest obtained from reference TRBV7-9 and TRBJ2-2, is as follows: DTGVSQNPRHKITKRGQNVTFRCDPISEHNRLYWYRQTLGQGPEFLTYFQNEAQLEKSRLLSDRFSAERPKGSFSTLEIQRTEQGDSAMYLCASTVEFGSRELFFGEGSRLTVL.

The chain combines TRBV28 with TRBJ2-5; maybe TRBD1 (5 bases). V lost 3 bases to trimming and J lost 7 bases, with 15 bases between them. CDR3 length: 14 amino acids. CDR1 MDHEN and CDR2 SYDVKM come from the germline V gene. The CDR3 nucleotides read TGTGCCAGCAGTTTGTTTCAGGGCCTAGGGACCCAGTACTTC. As protein: CASSLFQGLGTQYF.

The chain recombines TRBV6-6 with TRBJ2-1; 10 bases are a match to TRBD2. Germline values: CDR1 MNHNY, CDR2 SVGAGI (reference sequence). The V gene end was trimmed by 4 bases and the J gene end by 5 bases; junction bases not matched to a gene: 5. CDR3 size: 15 residues. CDR3 in amino acids: CASSFSGRTNNEQFF. For the CDR3, the DNA is TGTGCCAGCAGTTTTAGCGGGAGGACTAACAATGAGCAGTTCTTC.

The chain uses TRBV6-5 and TRBJ2-2; 8 positions match TRBD1. CDR1 is MNHEY, CDR2 SVGAGI, per germline. V shed 5 bases, J shed 6 bases, and the junction held 2 bases outside the gene matches. This CDR3 is 13 amino acids long. For the CDR3, the DNA is TGTGCCAGCAGTCCACAGGGGGCCGGGGAGCTGTTTTTT. Translation gives CASSPQGAGELFF.

The V and J genes are TRBV5-1 and TRBJ2-3; 8 bases agree with TRBD2. Germline loops: CDR1 SGHRS, CDR2 YFSETQ. There are 14 residues in the CDR3. The J segment lost 3 bases and the V segment lost 4 bases, leaving 4 bases of the junction unmatched. The CDR3: CASSTGTSTDTQYF. The CDR3 region has the DNA TGCGCCAGCAGCACCGGGACTAGTACAGATACGCAGTATTTT.

V gene TRBV25-1 combines with J gene TRBJ2-1, with a possible D match to TRBD1 (6 bases). The CDR3 runs to 16 residues. Trimming shortened V by 4 bases and J by 0 bases, and 13 bases separated the two germline ends. In germline, CDR1 is MGHDK, CDR2 SYGVNS. In DNA form, the CDR3 reads TGTGCCAGCAGTGGGACAGACGTTTACTCCTACAATGAGCAGTTCTTC. Translating it yields CASSGTDVYSYNEQFF. Complete variable domain (other parts from reference TRBV25-1 and TRBJ2-1): EADIYQTPRYLVIGTGKKITLECSQTMGHDKMYWYQQDPGMELHLIHYSYGVNSTEKGDLSSESTVSRIRTEHFPLTLESARPSHTSQYLCASSGTDVYSYNEQFFGPGTRLTVL.

This clone was found once. V gene TRBV5-1 combines with J gene TRBJ2-1, with TRBD2 matching 8 bases. CDR3 length equals 15 residues. The V gene end was trimmed by 2 bases and the J gene end by 0 bases; junction bases not matched to a gene: 1. Germline CDR1 SGHRS, CDR2 YFSETQ. The CDR3 loop is CASSFSGNSYNEQFF. For the CDR3, the DNA is TGCGCCAGCAGCTTTAGCGGGAACTCCTACAATGAGCAGTTCTTC. The full variable domain, in which reference TRBV5-1 and TRBJ2-1 provide the parts outside the CDR3, is KAGVTQTPRYLIKTRGQQVTLSCSPISGHRSVSWYQQTPGQGLQFLFEYFSETQRNKGNFPGRFSGRQFSNSRSEMNVSTLELGDSALYLCASSFSGNSYNEQFFGPGTRLTVL.

This clone has only one observation. The chain combines TRBV30 with TRBJ1-2; weak D call: TRBD1 (5 bases). The CDR3 is 13 amino acids. Per germline, CDR1 GTSNPN and CDR2 SVGIG (reference sequence). V was pared by 3 bases and J by 5 bases, with 13 bases between. The CDR3 sequence: CAWRSAGRYGYTF. The CDR3 DNA sequence: TGTGCCTGGAGGTCGGCAGGGCGGTATGGCTACACCTTC.

The chain combines TRBV9 with TRBJ2-7; D possibly corresponds to TRBD2 (6 bases). Per germline, CDR1 SGDLS and CDR2 YYNGEE. V was pared by 0 bases and J by 2 bases, with 9 bases between. The CDR3 sequence is 14 residues long. CDR3 nucleotide sequence: TGTGCCAGCAGCGTAGAGGCTAGCGCCTACGAGCAGTACTTC. Protein: CASSVEASAYEQYF.

This clone was found a few times. The V and J genes are TRBV9 and TRBJ1-1; D perhaps matches TRBD1 (6 bases). CDR3 length: 14 amino acids. The germline V gene encodes CDR1 SGDLS and CDR2 YYNGEE. V shed 4 bases and J shed 6 bases, with 16 bases lying between them. In nucleotides, the CDR3 is TGTGCCAGCAGCATCCAGGGGAATAGCCCTGAAGCTTTCTTT. It specifies CASSIQGNSPEAFF.

The chain uses TRBV2 and TRBJ2-5, with D perhaps matching TRBD1 (5 bases). V was shortened by 8 bases and J by 11 bases, with 15 bases between the two germline ends. Germline CDR1 SNHLY, CDR2 FYNNEI. This CDR3 is built from 11 residues. The CDR3 DNA sequence: TGTGCCAGCGACAGATCGGGTGAGCAGTACTTC. This gives the protein CASDRSGEQYF.

The chain recombines TRBV11-2 with TRBJ1-2, with 8 bases lining up with TRBD1. Germline V gene data show CDR1 as SGHAT and CDR2 as FQNNGV. CDR3 length: 14 amino acids. V lost 5 bases to trimming and J lost 4 bases; unmatched junction nucleotides: 6. As DNA, the CDR3 is TGTGCCAGCAGCCAGGACAGGGACTTCTATGGCTACACCTTC. Protein: CASSQDRDFYGYTF.

The chain uses TRBV5-1 and TRBJ1-3; 9 nucleotides align to TRBD1. This CDR3 comprises 14 residues. V lost 3 bases to trimming and J lost 4 bases; unmatched junction nucleotides: 2. Germline CDR1 reads SGHRS; CDR2 reads YFSETQ. DNA of the CDR3: TGCGCCAGCAGCTCGGGACAGGGAGGAAACACCATATATTTT. It encodes CASSSGQGGNTIYF.

This chain connects TRBV28 to TRBJ2-7; D may be TRBD1 (6 bases). This CDR3 has 12 residues. Germline values: CDR1 MDHEN, CDR2 SYDVKM. V gave up 8 bases and J gave up 3 bases, with 11 bases separating them. This chain's CDR3 is CASWGLNYEQYF. CDR3 coding DNA: TGTGCCAGCTGGGGGCTGAACTACGAGCAGTACTTC.

The chain links TRBV28 to TRBJ1-5, with D maybe TRBD1 (6 bases). In germline, CDR1 is MDHEN, CDR2 SYDVKM. The CDR3 runs to 15 residues. V was shortened by 2 bases and J by 2 bases, with 10 bases between the two germline ends. CDR3 amino acids: CASSLQGTGNQPQHF. CDR3 DNA sequence: TGTGCCAGCAGTTTACAGGGGACGGGCAATCAGCCCCAGCATTTT.

The chain is built from TRBV28 and TRBJ1-2; D may be TRBD1 (5 bases). Trimming pared 10 bases from V and 4 bases from J, leaving 19 bases between. The CDR3 runs to 14 residues. Per the germline V gene, CDR1 is MDHEN and CDR2 is SYDVKM. For the CDR3, the DNA is TGTGCCATTCGGCCGGGGACTCAGGGCTATGGCTACACCTTC. It translates to CAIRPGTQGYGYTF.

The genes are TRBV30 and TRBJ1-4; TRBD1 aligns across 8 bases. The junction had 11 bases not matched to a gene; V was cut back by 2 bases and J by 3 bases. The CDR3 loop spans 17 amino acids. Germline CDR1 and CDR2: GTSNPN and SVGIG (reference sequence). The chain's CDR3 is CAWSSKPRQGPNEKLFF. The CDR3 DNA follows: TGTGCCTGGAGTTCAAAGCCGCGACAGGGGCCTAATGAAAAACTGTTTTTT.

The chain is built from TRBV28 and TRBJ1-1; maybe TRBD1 (5 bases). Germline V gene data show CDR1 as MDHEN and CDR2 as SYDVKM. Trimming left V 2 bases short and J 5 bases short, with 12 bases between. CDR3 length equals 14 residues. CDR3 sequence (DNA): TGTGCCAGCAGTTTAGTTGGGGGGAGTACTGAAGCTTTCTTT. Protein sequence: CASSLVGGSTEAFF.

The V call is TRBV28, the J call TRBJ1-3; 8 nucleotides agree with TRBD1. The CDR3 totals 16 residues. Trimming took 4 bases from V and 4 from J; bases not matched to a gene: 9. From germline, CDR1 is MDHEN and CDR2 SYDVKM. CDR3 region: CASSSPGTGAGNTIYF. CDR3 bases: TGTGCCAGCAGTTCCCCCGGGACAGGTGCAGGAAACACCATATATTTT.

This chain joins TRBV11-2 and TRBJ2-1; the D gene is possibly TRBD2 (6 bases). Trimming pared 5 bases from V and 5 bases from J, leaving 19 bases between. The CDR3 runs to 16 residues. Germline CDR1 reads SGHAT; CDR2 reads FQNNGV. The CDR3 loop is CASSLGLGSGNNEQFF. The DNA of the CDR3 is TGTGCCAGCAGCCTAGGATTAGGTAGCGGAAACAATGAGCAGTTCTTC.

V is TRBV9 and J is TRBJ1-1; no clear D. V was clipped by 0 bases and J by 1 base, with 7 bases between them. Germline V gives CDR1 SGDLS, CDR2 YYNGEE. The CDR3 contains 14 residues. The CDR3 is CASSVGNRNTEAFF. Here the CDR3 DNA reads TGTGCCAGCAGCGTAGGGAACAGGAACACTGAAGCTTTCTTT.